This TCR beta chain was found in a study of T cell responses to AZD1222 COVID-19 vaccine. Germline V lookup: CDR1 SGHAT, CDR2 FQDESV (reference sequence). The CDR3 length is 15 residues. V gave up 3 bases and J gave up 3 bases; unmatched junction bases: 2. With regard to this clone: As yet, its antigen is unknown.

Method: immunoSEQ multiplex PCR; TCRdb's copy keeps in-frame clones and lacks some. The repertoire holds roughly 140,000 clones, with 70% to 90% as singletons. General study results and limits: Spike-specific TCRs gained breadth and depth after people received two AZD1222 doses. Unmutated variant regions are reportedly the target of nearly half of TCRs that are spike-specific. Baseline antibody screening turned up just six seropositive AZD1222 recipients. The donors showed a predominance of white British ancestry and of females, with possible underestimation of clonal diversity.

The sequence came from an adult in good health. The rearrangement links TRBV11-1 to TRBJ2-3, with 11 bases aligning to TRBD1. The input for sequencing was peripheral blood, taken on day 0 of AZD1222 vaccination. CDR3 DNA sequence: TGTGCCAGCAGCTTTTGGGACAGGGGGACAGATACGCAGTATTTT. This gives the protein CASSFWDRGTDTQYF.